Listed below are T cell receptor beta chains from one sample, sequenced in a study of Ad26.COV2.S vaccination and SARS-CoV-2 variants. The repertoire was sequenced with immunoSEQ multiplex PCR; TCRdb's copy has only in-frame clones and lacks some. Of about 350,000 clones in the sample, about 86% are singletons; the top ten hold about 11%. The sequences come from peripheral blood, collected in a trial of Ad26.COV2.S vaccine versus placebo. These receptors were collected from a person aged 18-65 years who received the Ad26.COV2.S COVID-19 vaccine or a placebo. Each CDR3 is given with its conserved first and last residue. D genes are given only for firm matches. Clone size is given for some rows only: seen once, a few or many times, or a class if the clone is expanded.

j_call: TRBJ2-5
clone_size: few
d_call: .
v_call: TRBV2
cdr3_nt: TGTGCCAGCATTAGGGACAAACAAGAGACCCAGTACTTC
cdr3_aa: CASIRDKQETQYF

j_call: TRBJ1-2
clone_size: .
d_call: .
v_call: TRBV10-2
cdr3_nt: TGCGCCAGCAGCGCAAGGGCTTCCGACTGGGGCTACACCTTC
cdr3_aa: CASSARASDWGYTF

j_call: TRBJ2-3
clone_size: .
d_call: .
v_call: TRBV18
cdr3_nt: TGTGCCAGCTCACCACCGGTTATGGCGGATACGCAGTATTTT
cdr3_aa: CASSPPVMADTQYF

j_call: TRBJ2-3
clone_size: .
d_call: TRBD1
v_call: TRBV28
cdr3_nt: TGTGCCAGCAGAACCGGACAGGGCGCAGATACGCAGTATTTT
cdr3_aa: CASRTGQGADTQYF

j_call: TRBJ2-3
clone_size: .
d_call: .
v_call: TRBV7-9
cdr3_nt: TGTGCCAGCAGCTTAGATGGGACTAGCACAGATACGCAGTATTTT
cdr3_aa: CASSLDGTSTDTQYF

j_call: TRBJ1-5
clone_size: few
d_call: .
v_call: TRBV9
cdr3_nt: TGTGCCAGCAGCCCGGGGGGCTTATATAGCAATCAGCCCCAGCATTTT
cdr3_aa: CASSPGGLYSNQPQHF

j_call: TRBJ2-6
clone_size: .
d_call: .
v_call: TRBV7-2
cdr3_nt: TGTGCCAGCAGAGAGGTAGGGGGGCCTGGGGCCAACGTCCTGACTTTC
cdr3_aa: CASREVGGPGANVLTF

j_call: TRBJ1-2
clone_size: .
d_call: .
v_call: TRBV28
cdr3_nt: TGTGCCAGCAGTCAGACGTTCGGGGACTGGGACCTATTGCGGGGCTACACCTTC
cdr3_aa: CASSQTFGDWDLLRGYTF

j_call: TRBJ2-1
clone_size: .
d_call: TRBD2
v_call: TRBV10-3
cdr3_nt: TGTGCCATCAGTGATTGGGGAGGGAGCTCCTACAATGAGCAGTTCTTC
cdr3_aa: CAISDWGGSSYNEQFF

j_call: TRBJ1-1
clone_size: .
d_call: .
v_call: TRBV28
cdr3_nt: TGTGCCAGCAGTTTATTTGGGTTTAGGATGAACACTGAAGCTTTCTTT
cdr3_aa: CASSLFGFRMNTEAFF

j_call: TRBJ1-3
clone_size: .
d_call: .
v_call: TRBV4-3
cdr3_nt: TGCGCCAGCAGCCCCTCTCAACCCTCCTCTGGAAACACCATATATTTT
cdr3_aa: CASSPSQPSSGNTIYF

j_call: TRBJ1-2
clone_size: .
d_call: .
v_call: TRBV6-2/TRBV6-3
cdr3_nt: TGTGCCAGCAGTCGCCCGGGGCCCCTTGGCTACACCTTC
cdr3_aa: CASSRPGPLGYTF

j_call: TRBJ2-2
clone_size: .
d_call: .
v_call: TRBV19
cdr3_nt: TGTGCCAGTACCCACGGAGTGAACACCGGGGAGCTGTTTTTT
cdr3_aa: CASTHGVNTGELFF

j_call: TRBJ1-1
clone_size: .
d_call: .
v_call: TRBV5-8
cdr3_nt: TGTGCCAGCAGCCCTCTGACCGGCTCTGAAGCTTTCTTT
cdr3_aa: CASSPLTGSEAFF

j_call: TRBJ1-2
clone_size: .
d_call: .
v_call: TRBV4-1
cdr3_nt: TGCGCCAGCAGCCAAGTTCGGGGTGAGGACGGCTACACCTTC
cdr3_aa: CASSQVRGEDGYTF

j_call: TRBJ2-1
clone_size: .
d_call: .
v_call: TRBV6-2/TRBV6-3
cdr3_nt: TGTGCCAGCAGTTTCGACGGAAATGAGCAGTTCTTC
cdr3_aa: CASSFDGNEQFF

j_call: TRBJ2-7
clone_size: .
d_call: TRBD2
v_call: TRBV28
cdr3_nt: TGTGCCAGCAGTTTTCCTAGCGGGAGTACTCGCTACGAGCAGTACTTC
cdr3_aa: CASSFPSGSTRYEQYF

j_call: TRBJ1-6
clone_size: .
d_call: TRBD1
v_call: TRBV7-9
cdr3_nt: TGTGCCAGCACCTCCCGACAGGGGGATTCACCCCTCCACTTT
cdr3_aa: CASTSRQGDSPLHF

j_call: TRBJ2-1
clone_size: .
d_call: TRBD2
v_call: TRBV7-2
cdr3_nt: TGTGCCAGCAGCTTAGGCCCGGGACTAGCGGGAGGCAATGAGCAGTTCTTC
cdr3_aa: CASSLGPGLAGGNEQFF

j_call: TRBJ2-2
clone_size: .
d_call: TRBD2
v_call: TRBV7-6
cdr3_nt: TGTGCCAGCAGCTTAGTTCCTAGCGGGGAGAACACCGGGGAGCTGTTTTTT
cdr3_aa: CASSLVPSGENTGELFF

j_call: TRBJ2-1
clone_size: .
d_call: TRBD2
v_call: TRBV11-2
cdr3_nt: TGTGCCAGCAGTCAAATCGTCCGGACTAGCGGGAGAAGGTCCCGGCCTAAGTTCTTC
cdr3_aa: CASSQIVRTSGRRSRPKFF

j_call: TRBJ2-3
clone_size: .
d_call: .
v_call: TRBV9
cdr3_nt: TGTGCCAGCAGCGAGACCTCAGTCCGGGTGGATACGCAGTATTTT
cdr3_aa: CASSETSVRVDTQYF

j_call: TRBJ2-7
clone_size: .
d_call: TRBD2
v_call: TRBV7-2
cdr3_nt: TGTGCCAGCAGCATTAGCGGGGGTCCCTACGAGCAGTACTTC
cdr3_aa: CASSISGGPYEQYF

j_call: TRBJ2-2
clone_size: .
d_call: TRBD2
v_call: TRBV5-1
cdr3_nt: TGCGCCAGCAGGGGAAGACTAGCTACCGGGGAGCTGTTTTTT
cdr3_aa: CASRGRLATGELFF

j_call: TRBJ2-7
clone_size: .
d_call: .
v_call: TRBV7-2
cdr3_nt: TGTGCCAGCAGCTTAGAAGGGGCAGGGAGATTGAACGAGCAGTACTTC
cdr3_aa: CASSLEGAGRLNEQYF

j_call: TRBJ2-7
clone_size: .
d_call: .
v_call: TRBV5-1
cdr3_nt: TGCGCCAGCAGCTTGGCCAGTTCTAGTTCTTTCTACGAGCAGTACTTC
cdr3_aa: CASSLASSSSFYEQYF

j_call: TRBJ1-5
clone_size: few
d_call: .
v_call: TRBV4-3
cdr3_nt: TGCGCCAGCAGCCAAGATCAAGTGATGCCCCAGCATTTT
cdr3_aa: CASSQDQVMPQHF

j_call: TRBJ2-7
clone_size: .
d_call: .
v_call: TRBV11-1
cdr3_nt: TGTGCCAGCAGCTTATTTGGGGGGGAGCAGTACTTC
cdr3_aa: CASSLFGGEQYF

j_call: TRBJ1-2
clone_size: .
d_call: TRBD1
v_call: TRBV3-1/TRBV3-2
cdr3_nt: TGTGCCAGCAGCCAAGCCATGACAGGGGGCGCAGTATTTGGCTACACCTTC
cdr3_aa: CASSQAMTGGAVFGYTF

j_call: TRBJ2-2
clone_size: many
d_call: TRBD1
v_call: TRBV4-2
cdr3_nt: TGTGCCAGCAGCCAATCTGACAGGGCCGGGGAGCTGTTTTTT
cdr3_aa: CASSQSDRAGELFF

j_call: TRBJ1-5
clone_size: .
d_call: .
v_call: TRBV28
cdr3_nt: TGTGCCAGCAGTTCCCCTAGGGGGCAGCCCCAGCATTTT
cdr3_aa: CASSSPRGQPQHF

j_call: TRBJ2-3
clone_size: .
d_call: .
v_call: TRBV24-1
cdr3_nt: TGTGCCACCAGTGATTTGCAGCTGCGCACGCAGTATTTT
cdr3_aa: CATSDLQLRTQYF

j_call: TRBJ2-1
clone_size: .
d_call: .
v_call: TRBV2
cdr3_nt: TGTGCCAGCAGTGCAATAGGAACCTGGGAGTTCTTC
cdr3_aa: CASSAIGTWEFF

j_call: TRBJ2-7
clone_size: .
d_call: TRBD2
v_call: TRBV5-1
cdr3_nt: TGCGCCAGCAGCCCCGCTCGCGGGGGCTCCTACGAGCAGTACTTC
cdr3_aa: CASSPARGGSYEQYF

j_call: TRBJ2-5
clone_size: few
d_call: .
v_call: TRBV18
cdr3_nt: TGTGCCAGCGCAAGGGTGGGGTCACAAGAGACCCAGTACTTC
cdr3_aa: CASARVGSQETQYF

j_call: TRBJ2-7
clone_size: .
d_call: .
v_call: TRBV7-8
cdr3_nt: TGTGCCAGCAGCTTAGCACCCGAGGCCGAGCAGTACTTC
cdr3_aa: CASSLAPEAEQYF

j_call: TRBJ2-2
clone_size: once
d_call: .
v_call: TRBV5-6
cdr3_nt: TGTGCCAGCAGCATACGACTAACCACAAACACCGGGGAGCTGTTTTTT
cdr3_aa: CASSIRLTTNTGELFF

j_call: TRBJ2-7
clone_size: once
d_call: .
v_call: TRBV30
cdr3_nt: TGTGCCTGGAAAGGGTATACCTCCTACGAGCAGTACTTC
cdr3_aa: CAWKGYTSYEQYF

j_call: TRBJ2-7
clone_size: .
d_call: .
v_call: TRBV9
cdr3_nt: TGTGCCAGCAGCGCCTCCGGGAAGGTAATCGACGAGCAGTACTTC
cdr3_aa: CASSASGKVIDEQYF

j_call: TRBJ2-1
clone_size: once
d_call: TRBD2
v_call: TRBV4-1
cdr3_nt: TGCGCCAGCAGCCAAGATGGGCCGGGACTAGCGGGAGGGCCTCACAATGAGCAGTTCTTC
cdr3_aa: CASSQDGPGLAGGPHNEQFF

j_call: TRBJ2-1
clone_size: .
d_call: .
v_call: TRBV5-4
cdr3_nt: TGTGCCAGCAGGCTACCCGGGCAGAACAATGAGCAGTTCTTC
cdr3_aa: CASRLPGQNNEQFF

j_call: TRBJ2-5
clone_size: few
d_call: TRBD2
v_call: TRBV7-9
cdr3_nt: TGTGCCAGCAGCTTTGGTAGCGGGGGCCGCGAGACCCAGTACTTC
cdr3_aa: CASSFGSGGRETQYF

j_call: TRBJ2-5
clone_size: .
d_call: .
v_call: TRBV5-1
cdr3_nt: TGCGCCAGCAGCTCTCCCGGGACCCCTCAGGGGACCCAGTACTTC
cdr3_aa: CASSSPGTPQGTQYF

j_call: TRBJ2-5
clone_size: .
d_call: TRBD2
v_call: TRBV30
cdr3_nt: TGTGCCTGGAGTCCCCCCCCAGCGGGGTCCGGGGAGACCCAGTACTTC
cdr3_aa: CAWSPPPAGSGETQYF

j_call: TRBJ2-4
clone_size: .
d_call: .
v_call: TRBV10-3
cdr3_nt: TGTGCCACCAAGGAGGGGCTAGCTGACGCCAAAAACATTCAGTACTTC
cdr3_aa: CATKEGLADAKNIQYF

j_call: TRBJ2-2
clone_size: .
d_call: TRBD1
v_call: TRBV28
cdr3_nt: TGTGCCAGTCAGGGGGCTAACACCGGGGAGCTGTTTTTT
cdr3_aa: CASQGANTGELFF